The next 11 T cell receptor beta chains were all read from a single sample in a study of HIV-infected patients and healthy controls. All unsorted peripheral T cells were captured because whole blood was used without fractionation. Approximately 510 ng RNA was reverse transcribed with alpha and beta constant-region primers. Each of the alpha and beta chains got its own library through chain-specific third strand synthesis with indices. TCRdb passed the 5' RACE reads through MiXCR, listing each CDR3 protein once. In the table there are roughly 9,800 distinct CDR3 sequences, 6.5% to 9% of which are singletons. Source material: blood. Source of these receptors: an adult in good health.

This clonotype was counted between two and nine times. V usage is TRBV30 and J usage is TRBJ1-4; possible D gene TRBD1, 5 bases. Trimming shortened V by 0 bases and J by 7 bases, and 15 bases separated the two germline ends. This CDR3 has 15 residues. In germline, CDR1 is GTSNPN, CDR2 SVGIG (reference sequence). The CDR3 nucleotides read TGTGCCTGGAGTGTACCGCTGGGTGGGGGTGAAAAACTGTTTTTT. Protein product: CAWSVPLGGGEKLFF.

In this sample, this clonotype turned up many times. The rearrangement uses TRBV14 and TRBJ2-1; D possibly corresponds to TRBD1 (5 bases). Germline CDR1 and CDR2: SGHDN and FVKESK. V was shortened by 3 bases and J by 7 bases, with 10 bases between the two germline ends. The CDR3 sequence is 13 residues long. Here the CDR3 reads CASSQERQNEQFF. DNA for the CDR3: TGTGCCAGCAGCCAGGAACGACAGAATGAGCAGTTCTTC. Full variable domain (missing parts from reference TRBV14 and TRBJ2-1): EAGVTQFPSHSVIEKGQTVTLRCDPISGHDNLYWYRRVMGKEIKFLLHFVKESKQDESGMPNNRFLAERTGGTYSTLKVQPAELEDSGVYFCASSQERQNEQFFGPGTRLTVL.

This clonotype was counted at least ten times. The chain combines TRBV3-1 with TRBJ2-3; 8 bases are shared with TRBD2. Trimming cost V 2 bases and J 14 bases; bases outside gene matches: 9. The CDR3 is made up of 13 amino acids. The germline CDR1 and CDR2 sequences are LGHDT and YNNKEL (reference sequence). The CDR3 nucleotides are TGTGCCAGCAGCCAAATTCCGGGACTAGGAAGGTATTTT. This codes for CASSQIPGLGRYF.

This clonotype is medium-sized (0.01 to 0.1%). The V gene is TRBV5-1, the J gene TRBJ2-1; weak D call: TRBD2 (7 bases). The CDR3 runs 13 residues. Germline CDR1 SGHRS, CDR2 YFSETQ. The V end lost 5 bases, the J end lost 15 bases, and 21 bases lay between the germline ends. CDR3 loop: CASSFGEGQAPFF. Written as DNA, the CDR3 is TGCGCCAGCAGTTTCGGGGAGGGACAAGCTCCGTTCTTC.

This clonotype was counted many times. The gene calls are TRBV29-1 and TRBJ2-2, with D possibly TRBD1 on 6 matching bases. Germline assignment: CDR1 SQVTM and CDR2 ANQGSEA. The CDR3 totals 15 residues. Trimming removed 6 bases at V and 4 bases at J, with 18 bases between. This CDR3 reads CSVVSPGTITGELFF. In DNA form, the CDR3 reads TGCAGCGTAGTATCGCCCGGGACAATCACCGGGGAGCTGTTTTTT.

The chain has TRBV7-8 and TRBJ2-2, with 8 bases matching TRBD2. CDR1 is SGHVS, CDR2 FQNEAQ, per germline. The CDR3 loop spans 15 amino acids. With 3 bases clipped from V and 4 bases from J, the junction kept 4 bases outside the gene matches. The DNA of the CDR3 is TGTGCCAGCAGCTTCTCTAGCGGGTTCACCGGGGAGCTGTTTTTT. This sequence encodes CASSFSSGFTGELFF.

This clonotype was recorded at least ten times. The CDR3 here is CASSKQGNTDTQYF. CDR3 nucleotides: TGTGCCAGCAGTAAACAGGGGAACACAGATACGCAGTATTTT. The chain links TRBV2 to TRBJ2-3, with 7 bases matching TRBD1. The germline gives CDR1 SNHLY, CDR2 FYNNEI. Trimming removed 5 bases from V and 2 bases from J; junction bases left unmatched: 4. The CDR3 length is 14 residues.

By share, this clonotype counts as medium-sized. The genes are TRBV30 and TRBJ1-2; unclear D gene. Germline CDR1 and CDR2: GTSNPN and SVGIG (reference sequence). Trimming removed 0 bases at V and 1 base at J, with 3 bases between. CDR3 length: 12 amino acids. This CDR3 is CAWSVINYGYTF. CDR3 in DNA: TGTGCCTGGAGTGTTATTAACTATGGCTACACCTTC.

There are many counts of this clonotype. V gene TRBV12-3 or TRBV12-4 combines with J gene TRBJ1-1; a weak D match, TRBD1 (5 bases). The CDR3 covers 16 residues. V was shortened by 7 bases and J by 4 bases, with 22 bases between the two germline ends. This CDR3 reads CASTTPSQGWATEAFF. The CDR3 coding sequence is TGTGCCAGCACCACCCCATCCCAGGGTTGGGCCACTGAAGCTTTCTTT.

This clonotype was seen at least ten times. The rearrangement links TRBV20-1 to TRBJ2-1, with D unresolved. Trimming cost V 5 bases and J 0 bases, with 11 bases left between them. This CDR3 is built from 14 residues. Germline V lookup: CDR1 DFQATT, CDR2 SNEGSKA (reference sequence). In DNA, the CDR3 is TGCAGTGCTTTTAGGTCGAGCTCCTACAATGAGCAGTTCTTC. Translation gives CSAFRSSSYNEQFF.

The rearrangement joins TRBV30 to TRBJ1-2, with D possibly TRBD1 on 6 matching bases. The CDR3 runs to 14 residues. V lost 2 bases, J lost 2 bases, and 12 bases lay in between. Germline V gives CDR1 GTSNPN, CDR2 SVGIG (reference sequence). The DNA for the CDR3 is TGTGCCTGGAGTAGGGGGGGTTTGAACTATGGCTACACCTTC. Protein product: CAWSRGGLNYGYTF. The full variable domain, its missing parts supplied by reference TRBV30 and TRBJ1-2, is SQTIHQWPATLVQPVGSPLSLECTVEGTSNPNLYWYRQAAGRGLQLLFYSVGIGQISSEVPQNLSASRPQDRQFILSSKKLLLSDSGFYLCAWSRGGLNYGYTFGSGTRLTVV.